A single sample gave rise to the 31 T cell receptor beta chains below, sequenced in a study of cytomegalovirus exposure and HLA in healthy donors. The PCR made use of 60 Vbeta and 13 Jbeta primers. Sequenced by immunoSEQ multiplex PCR; TCRdb stores in-frame clones only, minus some. The table lists 100,000 or so clones, around 82% of them singletons, with around 2% in the top ten. The sequencing input was PBMCs. The receptors were gathered from a man between 18 and 35 years old in good health and CMV-seronegative.

This chain uses TRBV7-7 with TRBJ2-3; tentative D call: TRBD1 (6 bases). The V end was cut by 5 bases, the J end by 7 bases, with 13 bases between. This CDR3 contains 13 residues. Per the germline V gene, CDR1 is SSHAT and CDR2 is FNYEAQ (reference sequence). This chain's CDR3 is CASSITQGNTQYF. For the CDR3, the DNA is TGTGCCAGCAGCATAACCCAGGGGAATACGCAGTATTTT.

The V call is TRBV6-1, the J call TRBJ1-2; D is possibly TRBD1 (6 bases). The V and J ends lost 3 bases and 7 bases respectively, with 12 bases between them. From germline, CDR1 is MNHNS and CDR2 SASEGT. The CDR3 runs to 13 residues. CDR3 DNA: TGTGCCAGCAGTGAGGGGGGGGGCTTTGGCTACACCTTC. It yields the protein CASSEGGGFGYTF.

V usage is TRBV19 and J usage is TRBJ1-1; D is undetermined. V was trimmed by 3 bases and J by 1 base, leaving 6 bases between them. Germline loops: CDR1 LNHDA, CDR2 SQIVND (reference sequence). The CDR3 contains 13 residues. CDR3 region: CASSMARNTEAFF. DNA of the CDR3: TGTGCCAGTAGTATGGCCAGGAACACTGAAGCTTTCTTT.

CDR3 region: CAWRGGADTGELFF. The CDR3 coding sequence is TGTGCCTGGAGAGGGGGCGCGGACACCGGGGAGCTGTTTTTT. The chain joins TRBV30 to TRBJ2-2, with 7 nucleotides matching TRBD1. Unmatched junction bases numbered 4, after V lost 3 bases and J lost 3 bases. Germline CDR1 is GTSNPN and CDR2 is SVGIG (reference sequence). The CDR3 runs 14 residues.

The CDR3 protein is CASSLESSGGYNEQFF. The DNA for the CDR3 is TGTGCCAGCAGCTTAGAGAGTAGCGGGGGGTACAATGAGCAGTTCTTC. The genes are TRBV11-3 and TRBJ2-1; the match to TRBD2 covers 10 bases. Trimming took 0 bases from V and 4 from J; bases not matched to a gene: 3. Germline values: CDR1 SGHNT, CDR2 YENEEA. There are 16 residues in the CDR3.

The V and J genes are TRBV6-5 and TRBJ1-3; D gene uncertain. Germline V CDR1 and CDR2: MNHEY, SVGAGI. The CDR3 has 16 residues. V lost 4 bases to trimming and J lost 4 bases, with 17 bases between them. This CDR3 is CASSFGSSLWGNTIYF. As DNA, the CDR3 is TGTGCCAGCAGTTTCGGGAGTAGCCTCTGGGGAAACACCATATATTTT.

V usage is TRBV6-1 and J usage is TRBJ2-5; 12 nucleotides align to TRBD1. Germline CDR1 MNHNS, CDR2 SASEGT. Trimming removed 6 bases from V and 5 bases from J; junction bases left unmatched: 4. The CDR3 is 14 amino acids. The CDR3 DNA sequence: TGTGCCAGCAGCAGGGACAGGGGGCGGGAGACCCAGTACTTC. The encoded protein is CASSRDRGRETQYF.

This chain uses TRBV20-1 with TRBJ2-3; TRBD2 matches 9 bases. CDR3 length: 11 amino acids. V trimming: 8 bases; J trimming: 6 bases; junction bases outside the gene matches: 3. Germline V gene lookup returns CDR1 DFQATT and CDR2 SNEGSKA (reference sequence). This CDR3 reads CSLAGVDTQYF. The CDR3 DNA sequence: TGCAGTTTAGCGGGGGTGGATACGCAGTATTTT.

DNA for the CDR3: TGTGCCAGCTCACCGGTTGGCCAAAGTGGCTACACCTTC. Translating gives CASSPVGQSGYTF. V is TRBV18 and J is TRBJ1-2; D remains unclear. The CDR3 is 13 residues long. The germline V gene has CDR1 KGHSH and CDR2 LQKENI. V lost 3 bases and J 7 bases, leaving 12 bases between the germline ends.

The CDR3 reads CASSPGNGGGSYTF. The CDR3 DNA sequence: TGTGCCAGCTCACCAGGGAACGGAGGCGGGAGCTACACCTTC. The rearrangement uses TRBV18 and TRBJ1-2, with D unresolved. This CDR3 spans 14 amino acids. The germline CDR1 and CDR2 sequences are KGHSH and LQKENI. The V end was cut by 2 bases, the J end by 9 bases, with 16 bases between. Based on the CDR3 plus reference TRBV18 and TRBJ1-2, the full variable domain is NAGVMQNPRHLVRRRGQEARLRCSPMKGHSHVYWYRQLPEEGLKFMVYLQKENIIDESGMPKERFSAEFPKEGPSILRIQQVVRGDSAAYFCASSPGNGGGSYTFGSGTRLTVV.

The rearrangement joins TRBV19 to TRBJ2-7, with 8 bases fitting TRBD1. The CDR3 extends over 14 amino acids. CDR1 LNHDA and CDR2 SQIVND come from the germline V gene (reference sequence). The junction had 8 bases not matched to a gene; V was cut back by 6 bases and J by 4 bases. CDR3 sequence: CASRAGTGSYEQYF. The CDR3 coding sequence is TGTGCCAGTAGGGCCGGGACAGGTAGTTACGAGCAGTACTTC.

The CDR3 DNA reads TGTGCCAGTACCCCAGGGGACAGCAGAGGTCAGCAGTACTTC. Its protein is CASTPGDSRGQQYF. The V gene is TRBV19, the J gene TRBJ2-7; TRBD1 matches at 7 bases. V was clipped by 7 bases and J by 8 bases; unmatched bases: 14. The length of the CDR3 is 14 residues. Germline V gene data show CDR1 as LNHDA and CDR2 as SQIVND (reference sequence).

The chain carries TRBV14 and TRBJ1-5; the match to TRBD1 covers 7 bases. After removal of 5 bases from V and 0 bases from J, the junction contained 4 bases not matched to a gene. Per germline, CDR1 SGHDN and CDR2 FVKESK. CDR3 size: 15 residues. The CDR3 loop reads CASSSRQGSNQPQHF. The CDR3 DNA sequence: TGTGCCAGCAGCTCTCGACAGGGTAGCAATCAGCCCCAGCATTTT.

The rearrangement joins TRBV30 to TRBJ1-5; the D gene is possibly TRBD1 (5 bases). Trimming took 0 bases from V and 13 from J, leaving 22 bases between them. The length of the CDR3 is 15 residues. Looked up from germline, CDR1 is GTSNPN and CDR2 is SVGIG (reference sequence). The DNA of the CDR3 is TGTGCCTGGAGTGTCCTCGGGGGGACCAACACTCCTCAGCATTTT. Translation: CAWSVLGGTNTPQHF.

This clone was seen a single time. J is TRBJ1-1 and V is TRBV5-1; 7 bases match TRBD1. The CDR3 extends over 15 amino acids. After removal of 4 bases from V and 5 bases from J, the junction contained 11 bases not matched to a gene. CDR1 is SGHRS, CDR2 YFSETQ, per germline. The CDR3 sequence is CASSPTGASGTEAFF. For the CDR3, the DNA is TGCGCCAGCAGCCCCACAGGGGCCTCAGGAACTGAAGCTTTCTTT.

The genes are TRBV4-2 and TRBJ2-5, with D uncertain. CDR3 size: 13 residues. CDR1 is LGHNA and CDR2 is YNFKEQ in the germline V gene. Between the trimmed V and J ends, which lost 0 bases and 2 bases, there was a span of 4 bases. The CDR3 here is CASSQDRQETQYF. In nucleotides, the CDR3 is TGTGCCAGCAGCCAAGACAGACAAGAGACCCAGTACTTC.

This clone has a handful of counts. This chain joins TRBV4-1 and TRBJ1-4; a possible D gene is TRBD1 (5 bases). CDR1 and CDR2 from the germline V gene are MGHRA and YSYEKL. This CDR3 comprises 14 residues. V was clipped by 8 bases and J by 5 bases, with 15 bases between them. Written as DNA, the CDR3 is TGCGCCAGCGGGCCTCCAGGGTCGAATGAAAAACTGTTTTTT. It encodes CASGPPGSNEKLFF.

The chain links TRBV19 to TRBJ1-3; D gene ambiguous. Trimming shortened V by 3 bases and J by 5 bases, and 8 bases separated the two germline ends. The length of the CDR3 is 13 residues. CDR1 is LNHDA and CDR2 is SQIVND in the germline V gene (reference sequence). The CDR3 sequence is CASSMEARNTIYF. The CDR3 bases are TGTGCCAGTAGTATGGAGGCCCGAAACACCATATATTTT.

There are a few counts of this clone. V and J are TRBV7-8 and TRBJ2-1, with 11 bases that match TRBD1. V shed 1 base, J shed 6 bases, and the junction held 5 bases outside the gene matches. The germline V gene encodes CDR1 SGHVS and CDR2 FQNEAQ. The CDR3 has 16 residues. CDR3 in DNA: TGTGCCAGCAGCTTAGTTGGGACAGGGGGGATCAATGAGCAGTTCTTC. Its protein product is CASSLVGTGGINEQFF.

V is TRBV27 and J is TRBJ1-2; no clear D gene. CDR1 and CDR2 from the germline V gene are MNHEY and SMNVEV (reference sequence). V lost 8 bases and J 3 bases, leaving 10 bases between the germline ends. The CDR3 has 12 residues. In DNA form, the CDR3 reads TGTGCCAGCGGAGCAGCCTACTATGGCTACACCTTC. It is translated as CASGAAYYGYTF.

This clone was picked up one time. One end of the junction fails to match germline, which may point to a read error. This chain connects TRBV7-9 to TRBJ2-1, with 8 nucleotides matching TRBD1. CDR1 is SEHNR and CDR2 is FQNEAQ in the germline V gene (reference sequence). CDR3 length: 15 amino acids. The CDR3 DNA sequence: TGTTCCAGCAGCCTCCATGGGACAGGACACAATGAGCAGTTCTTC. Its translation: CSSSLHGTGHNEQFF.

This clone was counted a few times. The V and J genes are TRBV5-1 and TRBJ2-1, with 10 bases fitting TRBD2. The CDR3 is 13 amino acids. Trimming cost V 3 bases and J 15 bases; bases outside gene matches: 9. Germline V CDR1 and CDR2: SGHRS, YFSETQ. This chain's CDR3 is CASSWPGTSDPFF. Here the CDR3 DNA reads TGCGCCAGCAGCTGGCCCGGGACTAGCGATCCGTTCTTC.

The chain has TRBV7-9 and TRBJ1-6, with D possibly TRBD1 on 5 matching bases. Germline V CDR1 and CDR2: SEHNR, FQNEAQ (reference sequence). V was cut by 1 base and J by 0 bases, with 10 bases left in between. The CDR3 contains 17 residues. CDR3 in DNA: TGTGCCAGCAGCTTAGGGACATTGAGCTCCTATAATTCACCCCTCCACTTT. Translating gives CASSLGTLSSYNSPLHF. Supplemented by reference TRBV7-9 and TRBJ1-6, the full variable domain reads DTGVSQNPRHKITKRGQNVTFRCDPISEHNRLYWYRQTLGQGPEFLTYFQNEAQLEKSRLLSDRFSAERPKGSFSTLEIQRTEQGDSAMYLCASSLGTLSSYNSPLHFGNGTRLTVT.

The chain links TRBV4-2 to TRBJ2-3; 10 bases are a match to TRBD2. There are 15 residues in the CDR3. Looked up from germline, CDR1 is LGHNA and CDR2 is YNFKEQ. Trimming removed 4 bases from V and 5 bases from J; junction bases left unmatched: 6. CDR3 DNA sequence: TGTGCCAGCAGCCCAGCGGGGGGGCCAGGAGATACGCAGTATTTT. This encodes CASSPAGGPGDTQYF.

The chain carries TRBV4-2 and TRBJ2-3; 8 bases map to TRBD1. CDR3 size: 18 residues. V shed 0 bases and J 1 base; nucleotides not matched to a gene: 9. Germline values: CDR1 LGHNA, CDR2 YNFKEQ. CDR3 DNA: TGTGCCAGCAGCCAAGAATTGGGGACGGGACAGGGCACAGATACGCAGTATTTT. It specifies CASSQELGTGQGTDTQYF.

This clone showed up just a few times. This chain connects TRBV5-1 to TRBJ1-2, with a tentative D call TRBD1 (6 bases). Germline V gives CDR1 SGHRS, CDR2 YFSETQ. Trimming stripped 4 bases from V and 8 bases from J, with 18 bases between. The CDR3 contains 14 residues. CDR3 sequence: CASSRTHSGEGYTF. The CDR3 nucleotides are TGCGCCAGCAGCCGGACACACTCAGGGGAGGGCTACACCTTC.

V is TRBV4-1 and J is TRBJ2-7, with 7 bases aligning to TRBD2. The length of the CDR3 is 17 residues. The ends lost 0 bases at V and 5 bases at J; junction bases unmatched: 13. Germline V gives CDR1 MGHRA, CDR2 YSYEKL. CDR3 nucleotides: TGCGCCAGCAGCCAAGAGGGGTGGGAGGGTGTAGGCGACGAGCAGTACTTC. The encoded protein is CASSQEGWEGVGDEQYF.

The chain has TRBV7-9 and TRBJ1-5; maybe TRBD1 (6 bases). The CDR3 covers 16 residues. V lost 5 bases to trimming and J lost 0 bases, with 14 bases between them. In germline, CDR1 is SEHNR, CDR2 FQNEAQ (reference sequence). CDR3 sequence: CASSPQGPLSNQPQHF. CDR3 bases: TGTGCCAGCAGCCCACAGGGACCGCTTAGCAATCAGCCCCAGCATTTT.

This sequence joins TRBV28 and TRBJ2-7; tentatively, D is TRBD2 (6 bases). Trimming took off 5 bases at V and 9 bases at J, with 23 bases between the two ends. Germline V gene sequence: CDR1 MDHEN, CDR2 SYDVKM. This CDR3 comprises 15 residues. The CDR3 DNA sequence: TGTGCCAGCAGTCCACGCCTACGGGGGAGAGGCGGGCAGTACTTC. Residues: CASSPRLRGRGGQYF.

The chain has TRBV5-1 and TRBJ1-1; the match to TRBD1 covers 7 bases. Trimming took 4 bases from V and 2 from J; bases not matched to a gene: 5. This CDR3 is 14 amino acids long. Germline V CDR1 and CDR2: SGHRS, YFSETQ. CDR3: CASSKTGANTEAFF. The CDR3 DNA reads as TGCGCCAGCAGCAAAACAGGGGCCAACACTGAAGCTTTCTTT. Supplemented by reference TRBV5-1 and TRBJ1-1, the full variable domain reads KAGVTQTPRYLIKTRGQQVTLSCSPISGHRSVSWYQQTPGQGLQFLFEYFSETQRNKGNFPGRFSGRQFSNSRSEMNVSTLELGDSALYLCASSKTGANTEAFFGQGTRLTVV.

This chain connects TRBV5-8 to TRBJ1-3, with D perhaps TRBD1 (6 bases). Trimming cost V 1 base and J 3 bases, with 20 bases left between them. The CDR3 spans 18 residues. Germline V gene data show CDR1 as SGHTS and CDR2 as YDEGEE. The CDR3, as DNA: TGTGCCAGCAGCTTGACAGGGATCCCATCGTCAAGTGGAAACACCATATATTTT. This gives the protein CASSLTGIPSSSGNTIYF.